Presented here are 10 T cell receptor beta chains from one specimen sequenced in a study of blood T cell repertoires in COVID-19. Clones were read by immunoSEQ multiplex PCR, and TCRdb kept only the in-frame ones, dropping some. The profile shows approximately 240,000 clones, 83% of them singletons. Sequenced: peripheral blood. These receptors came from a woman aged 30 to 39 with COVID-19, enrolled during active disease.

The chain links TRBV5-1 to TRBJ2-7; weak D call: TRBD1 (6 bases). The germline V and J ends were trimmed by 7 bases and 4 bases, with 15 bases remaining between them. Germline CDR1 SGHRS, CDR2 YFSETQ. CDR3 length: 13 residues. DNA for the CDR3: TGCGCCAGCCGTGCGGACAGAAGGTACGAGCAGTACTTC. Amino acids: CASRADRRYEQYF.

The gene calls are TRBV9 and TRBJ1-1; D uncertain. The V end was cut by 0 bases, the J end by 0 bases, with 6 bases between. The length of the CDR3 is 14 residues. Germline CDR1 and CDR2: SGDLS and YYNGEE. In DNA form, the CDR3 reads TGTGCCAGCAGCGTAGCTGGCATGAACACTGAAGCTTTCTTT. It specifies CASSVAGMNTEAFF.

DNA of the CDR3: TGTGCCAGCTCACCCGGGACAGGGGTTGGCTATGGCTACACCTTC. Its protein is CASSPGTGVGYGYTF. The V gene is TRBV18, the J gene TRBJ1-2; 10 bases map to TRBD1. With V trimmed by 3 bases and J by 4 bases, 5 bases remained unmatched. Per germline, CDR1 KGHSH and CDR2 LQKENI. The CDR3 has 15 residues. Full variable domain (missing parts from reference TRBV18 and TRBJ1-2): NAGVMQNPRHLVRRRGQEARLRCSPMKGHSHVYWYRQLPEEGLKFMVYLQKENIIDESGMPKERFSAEFPKEGPSILRIQQVVRGDSAAYFCASSPGTGVGYGYTFGSGTRLTVV.

The chain recombines TRBV7-2 with TRBJ1-6; D ambiguous. V gave up 1 base and J gave up 5 bases, with 12 bases separating them. Germline V gene sequence: CDR1 SGHTA, CDR2 FQGNSA. The CDR3 runs 16 residues. CDR3: CASSLVTATHNSPLHF. In DNA form, the CDR3 reads TGTGCCAGCAGCTTAGTCACAGCTACTCATAATTCACCCCTCCACTTT. The whole variable domain, filled in from reference TRBV7-2 and TRBJ1-6, reads GAGVSQSPSNKVTEKGKDVELRCDPISGHTALYWYRQSLGQGLEFLIYFQGNSAPDKSGLPSDRFSAERTGGSVSTLTIQRTQQEDSAVYLCASSLVTATHNSPLHFGNGTRLTVT.

The J gene is TRBJ2-7, the V gene TRBV10-3, with 9 bases aligning to TRBD2. Germline values: CDR1 ENHRY, CDR2 SYGVKD. The CDR3 consists of 15 residues. V dropped 3 bases and J dropped 3; count of bases not matched to a gene: 6. The DNA for the CDR3 is TGTGCCATCAGTGATCGGCGGGAGGGCCGCTACGAGCAGTACTTC. This sequence encodes CAISDRREGRYEQYF.

V gene TRBV27 combines with J gene TRBJ2-3, with 7 bases aligning to TRBD1. CDR3 length equals 14 residues. CDR1 MNHEY and CDR2 SMNVEV come from the germline V gene (reference sequence). The V and J ends lost 4 bases and 0 bases, in that order; junction bases with no gene match: 1. Here the CDR3 DNA reads TGTGCCAGCAGTTGGGACAGTAGCACAGATACGCAGTATTTT. It specifies CASSWDSSTDTQYF.

CDR3 bases: TGTGCCAGCAGGCGGATGGGGGGGTTCGGCTACGAGCAGTACTTC. This encodes CASRRMGGFGYEQYF. This chain joins TRBV3-1 (or the pseudogene TRBV3-2) and TRBJ2-7, with 7 bases fitting TRBD2. The junction had 11 bases not matched to a gene; V was cut back by 6 bases and J by 3 bases. Germline CDR1 is LGHDT and CDR2 is YNNKEL (reference sequence). The CDR3 loop spans 15 amino acids.

The genes are TRBV19 and TRBJ1-5, with 7 bases matching TRBD1. In germline, CDR1 is LNHDA, CDR2 SQIVND (reference sequence). This CDR3 region has 15 residues. Germline trimming cut 7 bases from V and 2 bases from J; bases unmatched to any gene: 8. In nucleotides, the CDR3 is TGTGCCAGTATCCCGAACAGGGGAGGCAATCAGCCCCAGCATTTT. Its protein product is CASIPNRGGNQPQHF.

The chain carries TRBV2 and TRBJ1-1; 7 nucleotides line up with TRBD1. CDR1 SNHLY and CDR2 FYNNEI come from the germline V gene. The CDR3 contains 13 residues. The V segment lost 7 bases and the J segment 2 bases; nucleotides outside the gene matches: 4. The CDR3 here is CASKDRLNTEAFF. The CDR3 nucleotides read TGTGCCAGCAAGGACAGGCTTAACACTGAAGCTTTCTTT.

This clone was seen a single time. This chain joins TRBV7-7 and TRBJ1-3; D is undetermined. The V and J ends lost 5 bases and 2 bases respectively, with 13 bases between them. This CDR3 has 15 amino acids. Per germline, CDR1 SSHAT and CDR2 FNYEAQ (reference sequence). As DNA, the CDR3 is TGTGCCAGCAGCCCGACGGGAGATCCTGGAAACACCATATATTTT. It codes for CASSPTGDPGNTIYF. Looking up the rest from reference TRBV7-7 and TRBJ1-3 gives the full variable domain: GAGVSQSPRYKVTKRGQDVTLRCDPISSHATLYWYQQALGQGPEFLTYFNYEAQPDKSGLPSDRFSAERPEGSISTLTIQRTEQRDSAMYRCASSPTGDPGNTIYFGEGSWLTVV.